This TCR beta chain is from a study of Ad26.COV2.S vaccination and SARS-CoV-2 variants. Concerning this clone: The sample contains more than one DNA sequence encoding this CDR3.

V lost 0 bases, J lost 0 bases, and 3 bases lay in between. The CDR3 extends over 13 amino acids. From germline, CDR1 is SGHRS and CDR2 YFSETQ. The sample's treatment: 15 to 20 received Ad26.COV2.S at low or high dose, single or two shots; a few received placebo; per-sample allocation not given. Sampling took place 63 days after the first vaccine or placebo injection. This adult donor, from Boston, was 18-55 years old. Libraries were prepared by immunoSEQ multiplex PCR; TCRdb keeps only in-frame clonotypes and omits some of them. The table includes 350,000 to 450,000 clones, around 86% detected once. The receptor was isolated from a person between 18 and 65 years old who received the Ad26.COV2.S COVID-19 vaccine or a placebo. The J gene is TRBJ1-1, the V gene TRBV5-1; D unclear. The material was peripheral blood, obtained in a trial of Ad26.COV2.S vaccine versus placebo. For the CDR3, the DNA is TGCGCCAGCAGCTTGGCCCTGAACACTGAAGCTTTCTTT. Translated, it gives CASSLALNTEAFF.